What follows describes a single TCR beta chain. This specimen belongs to a study of quantifying T cell responses using KT2 cells. Across the study: cDNA was made from DNase-treated RNA using alpha and beta constant primers. The T4 ligation step was estimated to exceed 8.5% efficiency under optimum conditions.

The cDNA 3' end received a ligated oligonucleotide with a UMI. The first PCR ran roughly 4 cycles with an equimolar RC1.1 and RC1.2 beta primer mix. TCRdb used MiXCR to reprocess the UMI-ligation and nested PCR reads, holding one entry per CDR3 protein. The table shows 39,000 or so distinct CDR3 sequences, with about 17% occurring only once. CDR3 length: 16 residues. The germline V and J ends were trimmed by 2 bases and 1 base, with 15 bases remaining between them. Germline CDR1 MGHRA, CDR2 YSYEKL. The TCR comes from a human donor. The sequenced sample consisted of PBMCs spiked with cells of the T cell clone KT2. The V call is TRBV4-1, the J call TRBJ2-7; D unclear. The CDR3 DNA follows: TGCGCCAGCAGCCAAAACCCGAACAGTGCATCCTACGAGCAGTACTTC. Amino acids: CASSQNPNSASYEQYF.